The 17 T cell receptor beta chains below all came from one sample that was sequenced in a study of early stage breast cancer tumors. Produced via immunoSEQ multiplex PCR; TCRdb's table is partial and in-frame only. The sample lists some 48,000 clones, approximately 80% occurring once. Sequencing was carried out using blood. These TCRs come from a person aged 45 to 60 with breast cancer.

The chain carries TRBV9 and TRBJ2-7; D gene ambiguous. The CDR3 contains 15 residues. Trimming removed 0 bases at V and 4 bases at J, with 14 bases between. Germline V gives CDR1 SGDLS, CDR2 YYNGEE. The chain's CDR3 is CASSVGQAPQYEQYF. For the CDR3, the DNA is TGTGCCAGCAGCGTAGGGCAGGCTCCCCAATACGAGCAGTACTTC.

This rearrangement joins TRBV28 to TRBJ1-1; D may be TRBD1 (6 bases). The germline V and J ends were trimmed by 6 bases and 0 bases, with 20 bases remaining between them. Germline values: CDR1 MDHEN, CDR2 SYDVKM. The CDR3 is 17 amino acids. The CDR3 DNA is TGTGCCAGCAGACTTACGGACGGGAGGGGGGTGAACACTGAAGCTTTCTTT. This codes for CASRLTDGRGVNTEAFF.

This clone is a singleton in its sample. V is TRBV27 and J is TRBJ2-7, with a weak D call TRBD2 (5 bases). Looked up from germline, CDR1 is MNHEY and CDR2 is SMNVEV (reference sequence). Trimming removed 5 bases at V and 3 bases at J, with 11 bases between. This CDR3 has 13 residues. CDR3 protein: CASSPLAFYEQYF. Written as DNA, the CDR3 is TGTGCCAGCAGTCCCCTAGCTTTCTACGAGCAGTACTTC.

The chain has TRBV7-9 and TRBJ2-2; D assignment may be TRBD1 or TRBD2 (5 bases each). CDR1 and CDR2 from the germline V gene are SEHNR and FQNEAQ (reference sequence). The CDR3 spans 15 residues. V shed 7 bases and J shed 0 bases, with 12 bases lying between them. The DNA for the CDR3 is TGTGCCAGCACCTGGGGGACCCCGAACACCGGGGAGCTGTTTTTT. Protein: CASTWGTPNTGELFF.

This chain's CDR3 is CASSPGDRVDYGYTF. The DNA of the CDR3 is TGTGCCAGCTCACCAGGCGACAGGGTGGACTATGGCTACACCTTC. The V gene is TRBV18, the J gene TRBJ1-2, with TRBD1 matching 7 bases. This CDR3 spans 15 amino acids. V lost 2 bases to trimming and J lost 3 bases; unmatched junction nucleotides: 6. Germline assignment: CDR1 KGHSH and CDR2 LQKENI.

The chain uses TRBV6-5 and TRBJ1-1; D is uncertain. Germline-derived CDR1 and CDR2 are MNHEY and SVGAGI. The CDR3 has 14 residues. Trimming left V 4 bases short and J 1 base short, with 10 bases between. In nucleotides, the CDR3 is TGTGCCAGCAGTTCCTCGACTGGGAACACTGAAGCTTTCTTT. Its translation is CASSSSTGNTEAFF.

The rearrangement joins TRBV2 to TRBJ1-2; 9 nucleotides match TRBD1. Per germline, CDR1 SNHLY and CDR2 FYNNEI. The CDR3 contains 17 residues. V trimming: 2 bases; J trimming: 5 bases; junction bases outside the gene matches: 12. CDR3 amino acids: CASSETPGTGYRYGYTF. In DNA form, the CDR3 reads TGTGCCAGCAGTGAAACTCCCGGGACAGGGTATCGATATGGCTACACCTTC.

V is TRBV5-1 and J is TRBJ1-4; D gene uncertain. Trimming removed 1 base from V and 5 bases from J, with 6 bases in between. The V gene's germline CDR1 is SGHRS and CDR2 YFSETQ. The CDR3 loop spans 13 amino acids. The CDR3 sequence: CASSLIANEKLFF. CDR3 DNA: TGCGCCAGCAGCTTGATCGCGAATGAAAAACTGTTTTTT.

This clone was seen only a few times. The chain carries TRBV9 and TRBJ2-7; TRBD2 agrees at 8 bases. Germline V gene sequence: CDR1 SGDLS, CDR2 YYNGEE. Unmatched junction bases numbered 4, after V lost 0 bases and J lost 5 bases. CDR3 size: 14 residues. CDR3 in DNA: TGTGCCAGCAGCGTAGCCGGGAGGGCCGACGAGCAGTACTTC. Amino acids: CASSVAGRADEQYF.

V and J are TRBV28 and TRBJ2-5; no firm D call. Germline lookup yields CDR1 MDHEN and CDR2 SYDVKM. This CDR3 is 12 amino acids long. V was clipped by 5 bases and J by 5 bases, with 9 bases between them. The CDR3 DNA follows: TGTGCCAGCAGTGCCCAAGACGAGACCCAGTACTTC. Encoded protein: CASSAQDETQYF.

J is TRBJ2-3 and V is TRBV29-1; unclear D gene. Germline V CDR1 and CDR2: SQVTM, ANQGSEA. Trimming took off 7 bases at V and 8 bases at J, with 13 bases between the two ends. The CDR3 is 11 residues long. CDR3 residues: CSGDTLGTQYF. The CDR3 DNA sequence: TGCAGCGGCGACACCCTGGGTACGCAGTATTTT.

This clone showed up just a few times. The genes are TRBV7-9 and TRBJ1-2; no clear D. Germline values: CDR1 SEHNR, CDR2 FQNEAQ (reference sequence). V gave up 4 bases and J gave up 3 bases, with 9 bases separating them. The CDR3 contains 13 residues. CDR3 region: CASSSTEDYGYTF. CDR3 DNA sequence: TGTGCCAGCAGCTCTACAGAGGACTATGGCTACACCTTC.

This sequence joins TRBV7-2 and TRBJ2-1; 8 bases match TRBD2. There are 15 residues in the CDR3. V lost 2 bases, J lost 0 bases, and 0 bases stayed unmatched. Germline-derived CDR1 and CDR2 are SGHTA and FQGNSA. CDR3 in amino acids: CASSLLAGSYNEQFF. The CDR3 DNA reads TGTGCCAGCAGCTTACTAGCGGGCTCCTACAATGAGCAGTTCTTC.

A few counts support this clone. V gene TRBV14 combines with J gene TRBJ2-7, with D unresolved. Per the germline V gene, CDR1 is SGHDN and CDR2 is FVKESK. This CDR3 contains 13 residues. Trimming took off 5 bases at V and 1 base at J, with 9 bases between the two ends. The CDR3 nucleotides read TGTGCCAGCAGCTTCGGGCCATCCTACGAGCAGTACTTC. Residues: CASSFGPSYEQYF.

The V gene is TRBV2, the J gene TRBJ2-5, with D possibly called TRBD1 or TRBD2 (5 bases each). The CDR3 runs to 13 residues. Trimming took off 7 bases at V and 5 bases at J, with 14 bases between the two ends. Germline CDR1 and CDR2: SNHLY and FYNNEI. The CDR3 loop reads CASMGRPWETQYF. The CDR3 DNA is TGTGCCAGCATGGGACGGCCCTGGGAGACCCAGTACTTC.

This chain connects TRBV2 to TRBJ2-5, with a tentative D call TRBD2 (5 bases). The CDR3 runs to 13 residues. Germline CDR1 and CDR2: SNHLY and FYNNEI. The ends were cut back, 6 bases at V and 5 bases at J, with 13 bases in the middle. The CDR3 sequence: CASSLEGGETQYF. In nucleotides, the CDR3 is TGTGCCAGCAGCCTCGAGGGCGGGGAGACCCAGTACTTC.

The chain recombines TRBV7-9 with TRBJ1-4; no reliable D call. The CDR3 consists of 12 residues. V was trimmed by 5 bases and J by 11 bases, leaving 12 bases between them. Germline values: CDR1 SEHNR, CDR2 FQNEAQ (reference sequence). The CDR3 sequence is CASSHQPWKLFF. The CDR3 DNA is TGTGCCAGCAGCCACCAGCCGTGGAAACTGTTTTTT.